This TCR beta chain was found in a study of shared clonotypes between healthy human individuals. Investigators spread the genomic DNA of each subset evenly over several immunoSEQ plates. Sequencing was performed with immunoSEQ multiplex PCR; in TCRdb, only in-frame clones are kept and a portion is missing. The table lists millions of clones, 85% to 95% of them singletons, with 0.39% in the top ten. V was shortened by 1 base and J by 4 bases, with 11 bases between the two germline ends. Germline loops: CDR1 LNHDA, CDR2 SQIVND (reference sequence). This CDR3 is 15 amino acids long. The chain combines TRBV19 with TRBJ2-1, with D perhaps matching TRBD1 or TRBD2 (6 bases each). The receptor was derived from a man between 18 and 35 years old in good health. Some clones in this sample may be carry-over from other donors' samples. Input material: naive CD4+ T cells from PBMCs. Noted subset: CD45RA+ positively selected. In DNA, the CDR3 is TGTGCCAGTAGTATAGGCGGGACACCTTACAATGAGCAGTTCTTC. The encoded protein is CASSIGGTPYNEQFF.